The 22 T cell receptor beta chains reported below all come from one sample, sequenced in a study of graft-versus-host responses after intestinal transplantation. TCRdb's table, derived via immunoSEQ multiplex PCR, lists solely in-frame clones and lacks some. The sample lists 39,000 or so clones, roughly 93% occurring once. The antigens of these receptors remain unknown. Sequenced here: unstimulated CD8+ T cells sorted from spleen or lymph node cells, sampled before transplant. These receptors were taken from a human donor who was the organ donor for an intestinal transplant.

This chain links TRBV13 with TRBJ2-7; D perhaps matches TRBD2 (5 bases). The ends were cut back, 0 bases at V and 6 bases at J, with 6 bases in the middle. This CDR3 is built from 12 residues. The V gene's germline CDR1 is PRHDT and CDR2 FYEKMQ (reference sequence). The CDR3 loop is CASSLGGGEQYF. The CDR3 bases are TGTGCCAGCAGCTTAGGAGGAGGCGAGCAGTACTTC.

V is TRBV7-9 and J is TRBJ2-5, with 15 bases fitting TRBD2. The V and J ends lost 6 bases and 5 bases, in that order; junction bases with no gene match: 7. Looked up from germline, CDR1 is SEHNR and CDR2 is FQNEAQ (reference sequence). The CDR3 extends over 16 amino acids. The CDR3 DNA reads TGTGCCAGCAGACCCGGACTAGCGGGAGGGGGGGAGACCCAGTACTTC. Its protein product is CASRPGLAGGGETQYF.

The chain couples TRBV5-1 to TRBJ2-1; D may be TRBD1 or TRBD2 (5 bases each). Trimming removed 1 base from V and 0 bases from J, with 20 bases in between. CDR1 is SGHRS, CDR2 YFSETQ, per germline. The CDR3 length is 19 residues. The CDR3 DNA follows: TGCGCCAGCAGCTTGCGGGGCAGTTTAGACCGCATCTCCTACAATGAGCAGTTCTTC. It specifies CASSLRGSLDRISYNEQFF. Supplemented by reference TRBV5-1 and TRBJ2-1, the full variable domain reads KAGVTQTPRYLIKTRGQQVTLSCSPISGHRSVSWYQQTPGQGLQFLFEYFSETQRNKGNFPGRFSGRQFSNSRSEMNVSTLELGDSALYLCASSLRGSLDRISYNEQFFGPGTRLTVL.

This rearrangement joins TRBV9 to TRBJ2-3; TRBD2 matches at 11 bases. CDR3 length: 16 residues. Germline CDR1 is SGDLS and CDR2 is YYNGEE. Trimming took 0 bases from V and 3 from J; bases not matched to a gene: 3. CDR3 amino acids: CASSVVSSGRTDTQYF. For the CDR3, the DNA is TGTGCCAGCAGCGTAGTGTCTAGCGGGAGGACAGATACGCAGTATTTT.

The rearrangement links TRBV21-1 to TRBJ2-4. TRBV21-1 is tagged as a pseudogene. The CDR3 spans 17 residues. CDR3 coding DNA: TGTGCCAGCAGCAAAAGACGGCGGTGGCAACGAGGGGACATTCAGTACTTC. It specifies CASSKRRRWQRGDIQYF.

The chain joins TRBV28 to TRBJ1-2; maybe TRBD1 (5 bases). The V gene's germline CDR1 is MDHEN and CDR2 SYDVKM. The V gene lost 2 bases and the J gene lost 4 bases, with 14 bases spanning the gap. The CDR3 has 15 residues. DNA of the CDR3: TGTGCCAGCAGTTTAGACGGGACGGAGCCCTATGGCTACACCTTC. Amino acids: CASSLDGTEPYGYTF.

This CDR3 is CASSFSAGGPDTQYF. CDR3 bases: TGTGCCAGCAGCTTCTCGGCGGGAGGGCCCGATACGCAGTATTTT. The V call is TRBV7-8, the J call TRBJ2-3; TRBD2 matches 9 bases. Germline V gene data show CDR1 as SGHVS and CDR2 as FQNEAQ. Losses at the gene ends were 3 bases for V and 6 bases for J; bases not matched to a gene: 7. This CDR3 region has 15 residues.

The rearrangement uses TRBV10-1 and TRBJ2-5; TRBD2 is a possible D gene (5 bases). The CDR3 consists of 12 residues. The germline CDR1 and CDR2 sequences are WNHNN and SYGVQD (reference sequence). Trimming removed 10 bases at V and 0 bases at J, with 9 bases between. The CDR3, as DNA: TGCGCCAACTGGCGGGACCAAGAGACCCAGTACTTC. Translation gives CANWRDQETQYF.

The V and J genes are TRBV6-1 and TRBJ2-1; 8 bases fit TRBD2. The ends lost 2 bases at V and 10 bases at J; junction bases unmatched: 10. Germline lookup yields CDR1 MNHNS and CDR2 SASEGT. The CDR3 is made up of 15 amino acids. Written as DNA, the CDR3 is TGTGCCAGCAGTGAAAGAACTAGCGGTGGATGGGAGCAGTTCTTC. It translates to CASSERTSGGWEQFF.

The CDR3 here is CASMAGEGMNTEAFF. CDR3 nucleotides: TGTGCCAGCATGGCAGGGGAAGGTATGAACACTGAAGCTTTCTTT. The genes are TRBV5-5 and TRBJ1-1, with a tentative D call TRBD1 (6 bases). The V end was cut by 6 bases, the J end by 0 bases, with 15 bases between. Per the germline V gene, CDR1 is SGHKS and CDR2 is YYEKEE (reference sequence). The CDR3 totals 15 residues.

This clone was seen more than once but under ten times. This chain links TRBV19 with TRBJ1-5; 9 bases line up with TRBD1. Per the germline V gene, CDR1 is LNHDA and CDR2 is SQIVND (reference sequence). Trimming at V came to 3 bases and at J to 6 bases, leaving 9 bases not matched to a gene. The CDR3 has 16 residues. Here the CDR3 DNA reads TGTGCCAGTAGTATTGGGGGACAGGGCCAAAGTCAGCCCCAGCATTTT. Its protein is CASSIGGQGQSQPQHF.

This chain links TRBV9 with TRBJ2-3; D may be TRBD2 (7 bases). The CDR3 sequence is 14 residues long. The V end lost 0 bases, the J end lost 4 bases, and 9 bases lay between the germline ends. In germline, CDR1 is SGDLS, CDR2 YYNGEE. The CDR3 sequence is CASSVGGGPDTQYF. Written as DNA, the CDR3 is TGTGCCAGCAGCGTAGGGGGGGGCCCAGATACGCAGTATTTT.

The rearrangement uses TRBV21-1 and TRBJ2-4; TRBD2, the D gene given by the table, was not confirmed from the DNA. TRBV21-1 represents a pseudogene. This CDR3 is 17 amino acids long. CDR3 protein: CASSLLLATARKNIQYF. The CDR3 region has the DNA TGTGCCAGCAGTTTGCTTCTAGCTACAGCAAGAAAAAACATTCAGTACTTC.

The V call is TRBV7-2, the J call TRBJ2-7; D call uncertain. CDR3 length: 13 residues. V was shortened by 1 base and J by 1 base, with 5 bases between the two germline ends. From germline, CDR1 is SGHTA and CDR2 FQGNSA. The CDR3 coding sequence is TGTGCCAGCAGCTTAGGTTTATCCTACGAGCAGTACTTC. This translates into CASSLGLSYEQYF. The whole variable domain, filled in from reference TRBV7-2 and TRBJ2-7, reads GAGVSQSPSNKVTEKGKDVELRCDPISGHTALYWYRQSLGQGLEFLIYFQGNSAPDKSGLPSDRFSAERTGGSVSTLTIQRTQQEDSAVYLCASSLGLSYEQYFGPGTRLTVT.

The chain joins TRBV7-9 to TRBJ2-1; 8 nucleotides align to TRBD1. There are 16 residues in the CDR3. V lost 4 bases and J lost 5; bases outside the gene matches: 10. Germline-derived CDR1 and CDR2 are SEHNR and FQNEAQ (reference sequence). The CDR3 region is CASSSTGTGLHNEQFF. The CDR3 coding sequence is TGTGCCAGCAGCTCTACCGGGACAGGCCTCCACAATGAGCAGTTCTTC.

The V gene is TRBV7-2, the J gene TRBJ2-7; D uncertain. V was trimmed by 3 bases and J by 1 base, leaving 4 bases between them. Germline CDR1 is SGHTA and CDR2 is FQGNSA. This CDR3 region has 12 residues. CDR3 coding DNA: TGTGCCAGCAGCTTTCCTTCCTACGAGCAGTACTTC. Its translation: CASSFPSYEQYF.

The CDR3 spells CASSTGTPSYEQYF. CDR3 coding DNA: TGTGCCAGCAGCACCGGGACACCCTCCTACGAGCAGTACTTC. The J gene is TRBJ2-7, the V gene TRBV5-6; maybe TRBD1 (6 bases). Deletions cut 4 bases from V and 0 bases from J, with 11 bases between. CDR3 length: 14 amino acids. CDR1 is SGHDT and CDR2 is YYEEEE in the germline V gene.

The chain combines TRBV27 with TRBJ1-2; D is unresolved. Germline V gene sequence: CDR1 MNHEY, CDR2 SMNVEV (reference sequence). The CDR3 extends over 14 amino acids. V lost 5 bases and J lost 0, with 10 bases in between. CDR3 bases: TGTGCCAGCAGTGGCTCAATAACTAACTATGGCTACACCTTC. Protein: CASSGSITNYGYTF.

This clone was recorded a few times. CDR3 loop: CASSVGGGFNEQFF. In DNA form, the CDR3 reads TGTGCCAGCAGCGTGGGGGGAGGGTTCAATGAGCAGTTCTTC. This sequence joins TRBV9 and TRBJ2-1; 7 bases are a match to TRBD2. The CDR3 has 14 amino acids. Germline CDR1 reads SGDLS; CDR2 reads YYNGEE. J lost 6 bases, V lost 2 bases, and 5 bases had no gene match. The complete variable domain, with remaining parts taken from reference TRBV9 and TRBJ2-1, reads DSGVTQTPKHLITATGQRVTLRCSPRSGDLSVYWYQQSLDQGLQFLIQYYNGEERAKGNILERFSAQQFPDLHSELNLSSLELGDSALYFCASSVGGGFNEQFFGPGTRLTVL.

The chain carries TRBV9 and TRBJ1-2; TRBD1 aligns across 7 bases. Germline trimming cut 1 base from V and 0 bases from J; bases unmatched to any gene: 9. CDR1 is SGDLS and CDR2 is YYNGEE in the germline V gene. The CDR3 has 17 residues. The CDR3 protein is CASSVNPQQGSNYGYTF. In DNA, the CDR3 is TGTGCCAGCAGCGTAAACCCCCAACAGGGGTCTAACTATGGCTACACCTTC.

The chain combines TRBV7-6 with TRBJ1-2; no firm D call. The CDR3 is made up of 12 amino acids. Per the germline V gene, CDR1 is SGHVS and CDR2 is FNYEAQ. Trimming cost V 1 base and J 4 bases, with 4 bases left between them. CDR3 protein: CASSLGGYGYTF. CDR3 DNA: TGTGCCAGCAGCTTAGGGGGCTATGGCTACACCTTC.

The chain uses TRBV27 and TRBJ2-5; the D is unclear. Trimming pared 3 bases from V and 1 base from J, leaving 6 bases between. The CDR3 is 13 amino acids. Looked up from germline, CDR1 is MNHEY and CDR2 is SMNVEV (reference sequence). The CDR3 here is CASSFSFQETQYF. The CDR3, as DNA: TGTGCCAGCAGTTTCTCTTTCCAAGAGACCCAGTACTTC.